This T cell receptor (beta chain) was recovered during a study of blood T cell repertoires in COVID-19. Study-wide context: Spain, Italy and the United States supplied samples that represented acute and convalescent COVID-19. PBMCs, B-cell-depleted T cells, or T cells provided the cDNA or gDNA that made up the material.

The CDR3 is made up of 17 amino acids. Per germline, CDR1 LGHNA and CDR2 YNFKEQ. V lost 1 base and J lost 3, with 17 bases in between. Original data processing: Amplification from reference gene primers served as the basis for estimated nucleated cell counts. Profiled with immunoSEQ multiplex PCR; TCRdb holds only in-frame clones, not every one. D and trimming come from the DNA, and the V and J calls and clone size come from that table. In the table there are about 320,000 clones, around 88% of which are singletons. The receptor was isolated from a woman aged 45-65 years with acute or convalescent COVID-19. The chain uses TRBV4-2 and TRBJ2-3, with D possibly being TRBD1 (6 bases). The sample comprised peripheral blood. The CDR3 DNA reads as TGTGCCAGCAGCCAAGGGGAAAGGGGTAGGGGGACAGATACGCAGTATTTT. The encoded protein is CASSQGERGRGTDTQYF.